Below, one TCR beta chain is given with its context. Its specificity is unknown. Osteosarcoma specimens were post-treatment primary, local recurrence and metastasis tumors from poor-prognosis patients. These data are taken from a study of the immune and genomic landscape of osteosarcoma. Study as a whole: Poor-risk disease predominated: 71% to 80% unfavorable response, around 67% deceased. Study conclusions and caveats: Immune-hot C3 tumors showed higher but still low clonality than cold C1.

Trimming cost V 0 bases and J 2 bases, with 10 bases left between them. Germline-derived CDR1 and CDR2 are SGHDT and YYEEEE. The CDR3 extends over 15 amino acids. Clones were read by immunoSEQ multiplex PCR, and TCRdb kept only the in-frame ones, dropping some. The sample records some 5,000 clones, about three quarters being singletons. Specimen: osteosarcoma tumor tissue from the lung. The source of this sequence is a human donor with osteosarcoma. The chain couples TRBV5-6 to TRBJ2-3; no clear D. The CDR3 is CASSLAGLHTDTQYF. CDR3 bases: TGTGCCAGCAGCTTGGCCGGTCTCCACACAGATACGCAGTATTTT. The full variable domain, its missing parts supplied by reference TRBV5-6 and TRBJ2-3, is DAGVTQSPTHLIKTRGQQVTLRCSPKSGHDTVSWYQQALGQGPQFIFQYYEEEERQRGNFPDRFSGHQFPNYSSELNVNALLLGDSALYLCASSLAGLHTDTQYFGPGTRLTVL.